This T cell receptor (beta chain) was observed in a study of vaccination and CD4 T cells after COVID-19. Overall study findings and caveats: Median counts of SARS-CoV-2-reactive clonotypes increased from approximately 21 to 40; this difference was not significant. 304 of 307 vaccine-specific clones from convalescent patients were spike mono-reactive.

Sequenced with the Oncomine TCR Beta short-read assay was DNA taken from cultured CD4+ T cells. MiXCR, run by TCRdb on the PCR reads, gives a single entry per CDR3 protein. The data hold roughly 12,000 distinct CDR3 sequences, with over 45% observed a single time. Concerning this clonotype: Its antigen is unknown.

The junction had 21 bases not matched to a gene; V was cut back by 2 bases and J by 0 bases. This CDR3 is 22 amino acids long. Germline V gene lookup returns CDR1 MGHRA and CDR2 YSYEKL. Indicated treatment: roughly ten-day PBMC culture with coronavirus spike peptide pools or control peptides (ViraFEST assay). The sequenced sample was CD4+ T cells from blood, cultured in vitro. The rearrangement uses TRBV4-1 and TRBJ2-4, with 8 bases that match TRBD1. The source is a human donor who had recovered from COVID-19. CDR3 DNA: TGCGCCAGCAGCCAAATAATCGCTTCGGACAGGGCTAGCGACGGAGCCAAAAACATTCAGTACTTC. This sequence encodes CASSQIIASDRASDGAKNIQYF.